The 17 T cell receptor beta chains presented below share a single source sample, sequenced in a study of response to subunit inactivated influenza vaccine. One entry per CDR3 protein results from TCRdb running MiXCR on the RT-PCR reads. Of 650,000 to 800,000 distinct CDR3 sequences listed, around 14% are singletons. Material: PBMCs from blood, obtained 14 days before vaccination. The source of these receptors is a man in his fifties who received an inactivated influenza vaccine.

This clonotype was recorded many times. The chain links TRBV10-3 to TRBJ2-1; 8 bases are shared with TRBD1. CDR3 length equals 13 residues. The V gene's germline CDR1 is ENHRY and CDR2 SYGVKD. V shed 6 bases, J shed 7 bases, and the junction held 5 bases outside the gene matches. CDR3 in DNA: TGTGCCATCAGGGACAGGGTGGGAAATGAGCAGTTCTTC. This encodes CAIRDRVGNEQFF.

CDR3 DNA sequence: TGTGCCAGCAGTTTTAGTAGACTAGCGGAACCCAGCACAGATACGCAGTATTTT. It encodes CASSFSRLAEPSTDTQYF. This chain joins TRBV12-3 or TRBV12-4 and TRBJ2-3; 9 bases are a match to TRBD2. The V gene end was trimmed by 3 bases and the J gene end by 0 bases; junction bases not matched to a gene: 10. The CDR3 has 18 residues.

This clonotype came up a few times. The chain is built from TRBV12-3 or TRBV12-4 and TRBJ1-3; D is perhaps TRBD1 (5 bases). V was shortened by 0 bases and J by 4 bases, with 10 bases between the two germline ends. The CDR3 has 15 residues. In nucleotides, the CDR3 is TGTGCCAGCAGTTTAGCGTATGGGGGAGGAAACACCATATATTTT. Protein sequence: CASSLAYGGGNTIYF.

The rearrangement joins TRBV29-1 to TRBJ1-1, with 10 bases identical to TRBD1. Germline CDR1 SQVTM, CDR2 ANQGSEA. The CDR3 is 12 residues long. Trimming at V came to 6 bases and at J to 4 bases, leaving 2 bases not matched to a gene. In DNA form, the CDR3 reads TGCAGCGTAAGACAGGGGGCCACTGAAGCTTTCTTT. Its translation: CSVRQGATEAFF.

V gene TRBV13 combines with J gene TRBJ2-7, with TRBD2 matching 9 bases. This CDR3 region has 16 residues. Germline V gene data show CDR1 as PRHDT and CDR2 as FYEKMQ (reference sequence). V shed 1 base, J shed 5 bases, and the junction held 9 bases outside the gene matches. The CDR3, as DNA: TGTGCCAGCAGCTTAGTTCCGCTAGCGGGGAGTAACGAGCAGTACTTC. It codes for CASSLVPLAGSNEQYF.

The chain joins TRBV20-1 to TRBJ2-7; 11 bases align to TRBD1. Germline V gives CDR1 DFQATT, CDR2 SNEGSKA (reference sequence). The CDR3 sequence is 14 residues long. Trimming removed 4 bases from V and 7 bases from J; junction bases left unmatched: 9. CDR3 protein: CSATNSDRGQEQYF. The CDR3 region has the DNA TGCAGTGCTACAAATTCGGACAGGGGGCAAGAGCAGTACTTC.

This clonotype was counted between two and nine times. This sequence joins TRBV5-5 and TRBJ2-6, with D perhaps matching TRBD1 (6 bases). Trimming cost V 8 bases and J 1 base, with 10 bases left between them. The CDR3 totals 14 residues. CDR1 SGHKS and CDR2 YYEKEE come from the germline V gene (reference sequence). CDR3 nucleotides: TGTGCCAGTCACCAGGGGTCTGGGGCCAACGTCCTGACTTTC. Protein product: CASHQGSGANVLTF. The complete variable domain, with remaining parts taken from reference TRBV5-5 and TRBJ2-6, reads DAGVTQSPTHLIKTRGQQVTLRCSPISGHKSVSWYQQVLGQGPQFIFQYYEKEERGRGNFPDRFSARQFPNYSSELNVNALLLGDSALYLCASHQGSGANVLTFGAGSRLTVL.

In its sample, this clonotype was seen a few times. The chain's CDR3 is CASIAQGNYNEQFF. The CDR3 region has the DNA TGTGCCAGCATCGCACAGGGGAACTACAATGAGCAGTTCTTC. The rearrangement links TRBV2 to TRBJ2-1; 7 bases match TRBD1. CDR1 is SNHLY and CDR2 is FYNNEI in the germline V gene. CDR3 size: 14 residues. The trim removed 7 bases at V and 3 bases at J, leaving 6 bases unmatched.

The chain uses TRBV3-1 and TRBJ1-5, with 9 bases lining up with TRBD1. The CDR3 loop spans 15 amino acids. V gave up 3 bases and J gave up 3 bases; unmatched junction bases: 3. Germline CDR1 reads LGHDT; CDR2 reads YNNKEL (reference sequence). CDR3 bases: TGTGCCAGCAGCCAGGGACAGGGTAACAATCAGCCCCAGCATTTT. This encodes CASSQGQGNNQPQHF.

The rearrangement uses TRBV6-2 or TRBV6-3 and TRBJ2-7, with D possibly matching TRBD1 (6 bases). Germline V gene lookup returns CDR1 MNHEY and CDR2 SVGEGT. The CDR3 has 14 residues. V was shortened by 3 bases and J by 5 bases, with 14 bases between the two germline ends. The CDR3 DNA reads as TGTGCCAGCAGTTATACGGACAGTGGGAACGAGCAGTACTTC. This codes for CASSYTDSGNEQYF.

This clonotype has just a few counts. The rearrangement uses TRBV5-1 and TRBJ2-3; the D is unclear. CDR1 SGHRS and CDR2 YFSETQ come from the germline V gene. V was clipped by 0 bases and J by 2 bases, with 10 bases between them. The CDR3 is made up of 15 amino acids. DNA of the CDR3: TGCGCCAGCAGCTTGGAGGGTTCATACACAGATACGCAGTATTTT. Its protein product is CASSLEGSYTDTQYF.

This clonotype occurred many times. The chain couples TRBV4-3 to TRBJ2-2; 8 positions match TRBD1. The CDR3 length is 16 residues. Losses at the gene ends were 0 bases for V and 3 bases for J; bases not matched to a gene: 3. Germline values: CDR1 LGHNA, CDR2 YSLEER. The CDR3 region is CASSQDRDRHTGELFF. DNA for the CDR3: TGCGCCAGCAGCCAAGATAGGGACAGGCACACCGGGGAGCTGTTTTTT.

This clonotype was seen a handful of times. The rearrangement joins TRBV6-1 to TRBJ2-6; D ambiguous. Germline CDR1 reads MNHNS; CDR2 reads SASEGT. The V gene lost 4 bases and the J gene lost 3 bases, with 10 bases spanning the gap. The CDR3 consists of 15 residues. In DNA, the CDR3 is TGTGCCAGCAGTGTACATTCCGGTGGGGCCAACGTCCTGACTTTC. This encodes CASSVHSGGANVLTF.

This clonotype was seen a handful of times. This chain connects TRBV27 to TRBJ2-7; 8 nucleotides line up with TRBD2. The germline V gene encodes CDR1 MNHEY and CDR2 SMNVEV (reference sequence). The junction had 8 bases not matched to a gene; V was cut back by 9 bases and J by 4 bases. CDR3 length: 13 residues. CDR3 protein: CASTRGAGYEQYF. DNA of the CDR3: TGTGCCAGTACGCGGGGGGCGGGATACGAGCAGTACTTC.

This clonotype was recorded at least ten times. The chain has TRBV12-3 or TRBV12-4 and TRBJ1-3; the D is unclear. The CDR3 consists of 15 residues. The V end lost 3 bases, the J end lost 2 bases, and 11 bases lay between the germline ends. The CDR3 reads CASSFSREAGNTIYF. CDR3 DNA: TGTGCCAGCAGTTTTAGTCGGGAGGCTGGAAACACCATATATTTT.

In DNA form, the CDR3 reads TGTGCCAGCAGCTTGACAGGGTCGGTAGCTTTCTTT. Protein sequence: CASSLTGSVAFF. V is TRBV7-9 and J is TRBJ1-1, with 7 bases lining up with TRBD1. The ends lost 3 bases at V and 10 bases at J; junction bases unmatched: 5. CDR3 length equals 12 residues. Germline V CDR1 and CDR2: SEHNR, FQNEAQ (reference sequence).

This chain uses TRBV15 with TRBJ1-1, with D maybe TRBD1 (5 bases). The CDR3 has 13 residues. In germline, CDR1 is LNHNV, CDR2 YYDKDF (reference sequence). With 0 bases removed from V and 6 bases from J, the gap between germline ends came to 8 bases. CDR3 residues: CATSRDVGAEAFF. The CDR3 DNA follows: TGTGCCACCAGCAGAGATGTAGGGGCTGAAGCTTTCTTT.